The T cell receptor (beta chain) under discussion was sequenced for a study of response to subunit inactivated influenza vaccine. In TCRdb, the RT-PCR reads were re-called with MiXCR into one record per CDR3 protein. Of about 540,000 distinct CDR3 sequences in the sample, under 25% were seen once. This sample also belongs to another study, concerning T cells expressing NK-cell markers. That study reports: UMIs accompanied the 5'RACE template switching by which TCR beta cDNA was made. Sorted CD3+CD56+NKG2C+, CD3+CD56+NKG2C- and CD3+CD56-NKG2C+ T cells provided the TCR beta repertoires. The eight sequenced donors comprised seven who were HCMV-seropositive and one who was seronegative.

This TCR derives from a man between 45 and 60 years old who received an inactivated influenza vaccine. Sequences were derived from CD4+ T cells sorted from PBMCs, sampled 11 to 12 days after vaccination.

The chain's CDR3 is CASSPERGGPYF. The CDR3 DNA is TGTGCCAGCAGCCCAGAGCGGGGGGGCCCCTATTTT. The chain recombines TRBV3-1 with TRBJ2-3; 10 nucleotides match TRBD2. V shed 4 bases and J 15 bases; nucleotides not matched to a gene: 7. This CDR3 spans 12 amino acids. Germline V lookup: CDR1 LGHDT, CDR2 YNNKEL (reference sequence).